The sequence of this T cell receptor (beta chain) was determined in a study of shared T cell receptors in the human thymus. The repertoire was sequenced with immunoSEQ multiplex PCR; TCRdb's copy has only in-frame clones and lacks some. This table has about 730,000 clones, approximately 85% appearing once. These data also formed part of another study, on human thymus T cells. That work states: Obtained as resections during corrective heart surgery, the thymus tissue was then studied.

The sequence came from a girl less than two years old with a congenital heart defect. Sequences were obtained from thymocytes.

Written as DNA, the CDR3 is TGTGCCAGCAGCTCTACTAGCGGGGGGGCCAGGGCCTACGAGCAGTACTTC. It translates to CASSSTSGGARAYEQYF. This rearrangement joins TRBV5-4 to TRBJ2-7; 13 nucleotides match TRBD2. V shed 3 bases, J shed 2 bases, and the junction held 8 bases outside the gene matches. This CDR3 is built from 17 residues. CDR1 is SGHNT and CDR2 is YYREEE in the germline V gene (reference sequence). Full variable domain (rest looked up from reference TRBV5-4 and TRBJ2-7): ETGVTQSPTHLIKTRGQQVTLRCSSQSGHNTVSWYQQALGQGPQFIFQYYREEENGRGNFPPRFSGLQFPNYSSELNVNALELDDSALYLCASSSTSGGARAYEQYFGPGTRLTVT.